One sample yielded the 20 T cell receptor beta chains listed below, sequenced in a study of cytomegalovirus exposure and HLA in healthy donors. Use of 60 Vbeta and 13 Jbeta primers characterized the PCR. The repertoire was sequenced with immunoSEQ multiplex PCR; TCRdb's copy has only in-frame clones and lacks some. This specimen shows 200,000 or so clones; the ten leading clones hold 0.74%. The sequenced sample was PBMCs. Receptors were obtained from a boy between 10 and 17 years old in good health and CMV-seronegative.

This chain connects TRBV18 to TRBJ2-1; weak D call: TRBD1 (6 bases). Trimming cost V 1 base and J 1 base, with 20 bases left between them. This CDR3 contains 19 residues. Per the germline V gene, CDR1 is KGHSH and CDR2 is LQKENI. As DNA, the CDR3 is TGTGCCAGCTCACCACGCGACAGGCGATTTACCCGATCCTACAATGAGCAGTTCTTC. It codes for CASSPRDRRFTRSYNEQFF.

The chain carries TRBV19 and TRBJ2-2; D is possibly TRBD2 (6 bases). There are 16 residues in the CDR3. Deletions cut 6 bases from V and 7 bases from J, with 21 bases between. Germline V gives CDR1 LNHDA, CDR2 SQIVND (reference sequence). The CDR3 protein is CASSPGWRAGIGELFF. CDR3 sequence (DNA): TGTGCCAGTAGCCCCGGGTGGAGGGCAGGGATCGGGGAGCTGTTTTTT.

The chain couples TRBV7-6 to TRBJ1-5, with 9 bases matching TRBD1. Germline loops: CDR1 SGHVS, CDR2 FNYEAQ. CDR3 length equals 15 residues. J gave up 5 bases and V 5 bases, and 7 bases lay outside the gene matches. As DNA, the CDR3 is TGTGCCAGCAGCCCTACAGGGGGCGGGCATCAGCCCCAGCATTTT. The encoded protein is CASSPTGGGHQPQHF.

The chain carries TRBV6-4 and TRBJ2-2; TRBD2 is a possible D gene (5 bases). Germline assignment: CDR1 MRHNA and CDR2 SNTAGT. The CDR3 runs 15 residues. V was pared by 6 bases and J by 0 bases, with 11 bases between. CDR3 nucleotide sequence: TGTGCCAGCAGCCCCGGGGTAGCGAACACCGGGGAGCTGTTTTTT. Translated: CASSPGVANTGELFF.

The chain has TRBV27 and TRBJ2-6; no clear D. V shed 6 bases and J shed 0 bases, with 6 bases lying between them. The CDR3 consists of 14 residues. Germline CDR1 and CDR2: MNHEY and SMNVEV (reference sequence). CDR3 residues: CASSSNSGANVLTF. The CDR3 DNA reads TGTGCCAGCAGCAGTAACTCTGGGGCCAACGTCCTGACTTTC.

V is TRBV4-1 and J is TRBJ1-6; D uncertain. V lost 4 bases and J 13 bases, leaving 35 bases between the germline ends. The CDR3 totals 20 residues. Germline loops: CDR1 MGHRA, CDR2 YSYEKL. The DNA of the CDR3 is TGCGCCAGCAGCCCGCGGCAGAGCATTGAGGGCCCCCGTAACCGGGCGCCCCTCCACTTT. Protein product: CASSPRQSIEGPRNRAPLHF.

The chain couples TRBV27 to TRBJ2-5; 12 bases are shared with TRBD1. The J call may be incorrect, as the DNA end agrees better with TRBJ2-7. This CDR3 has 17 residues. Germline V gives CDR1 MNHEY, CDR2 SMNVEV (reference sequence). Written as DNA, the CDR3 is TGTGCCAGCAGCTTGGGACAGGGGGCGAAAATGTCCTACGAGCAGTACTTC. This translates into CASSLGQGAKMSYEQYF.

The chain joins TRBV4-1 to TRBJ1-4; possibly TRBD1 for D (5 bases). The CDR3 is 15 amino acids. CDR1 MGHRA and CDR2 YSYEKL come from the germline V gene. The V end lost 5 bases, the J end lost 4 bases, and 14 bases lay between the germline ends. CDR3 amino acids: CASSFRQIDNEKLFF. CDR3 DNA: TGCGCCAGCAGCTTCCGACAGATAGATAATGAAAAACTGTTTTTT.

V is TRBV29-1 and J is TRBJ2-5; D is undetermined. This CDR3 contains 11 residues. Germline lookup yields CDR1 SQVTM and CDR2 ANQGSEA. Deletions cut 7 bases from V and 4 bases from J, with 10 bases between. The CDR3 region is CSALLGETQYF. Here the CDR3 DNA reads TGCAGCGCTCTTCTCGGAGAGACCCAGTACTTC.

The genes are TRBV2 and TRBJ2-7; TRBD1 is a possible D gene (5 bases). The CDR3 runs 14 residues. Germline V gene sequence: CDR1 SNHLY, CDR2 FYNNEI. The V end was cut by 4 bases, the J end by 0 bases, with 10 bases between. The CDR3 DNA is TGTGCCAGCAGTGGAAGGGGTCCCTCCTACGAGCAGTACTTC. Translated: CASSGRGPSYEQYF.

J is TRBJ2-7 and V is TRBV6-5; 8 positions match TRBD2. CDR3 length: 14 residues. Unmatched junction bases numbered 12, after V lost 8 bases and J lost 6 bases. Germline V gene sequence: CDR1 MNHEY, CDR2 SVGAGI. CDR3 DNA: TGTGCCAGCTCCCGGGGGGGGCCTGCTTTCGAGCAGTACTTC. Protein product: CASSRGGPAFEQYF.

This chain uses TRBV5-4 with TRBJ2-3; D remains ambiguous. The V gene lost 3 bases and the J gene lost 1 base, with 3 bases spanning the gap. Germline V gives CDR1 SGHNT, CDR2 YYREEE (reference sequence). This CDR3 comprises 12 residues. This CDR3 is CASSSGTDTQYF. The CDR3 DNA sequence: TGTGCCAGCAGCTCGGGCACAGATACGCAGTATTTT.

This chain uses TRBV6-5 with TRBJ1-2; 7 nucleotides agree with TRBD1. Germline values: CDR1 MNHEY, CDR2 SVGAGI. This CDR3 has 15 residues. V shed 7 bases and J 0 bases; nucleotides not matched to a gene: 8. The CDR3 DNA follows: TGTGCCAGCACCGTGGGACAGCAGTCTAACTATGGCTACACCTTC. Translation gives CASTVGQQSNYGYTF.

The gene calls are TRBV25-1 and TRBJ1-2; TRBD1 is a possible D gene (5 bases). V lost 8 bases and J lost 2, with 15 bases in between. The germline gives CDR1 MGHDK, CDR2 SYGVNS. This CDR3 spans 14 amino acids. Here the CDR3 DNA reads TGTGCCAGCCAGGGTCAGCCCCGGAACTATGGCTACACCTTC. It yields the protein CASQGQPRNYGYTF.

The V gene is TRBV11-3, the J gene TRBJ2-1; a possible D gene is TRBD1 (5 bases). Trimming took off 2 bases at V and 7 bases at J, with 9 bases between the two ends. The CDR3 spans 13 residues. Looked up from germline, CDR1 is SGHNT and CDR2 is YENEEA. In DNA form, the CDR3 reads TGTGCCAGCAGCTTAAGGGGAATGAATGAGCAGTTCTTC. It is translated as CASSLRGMNEQFF.

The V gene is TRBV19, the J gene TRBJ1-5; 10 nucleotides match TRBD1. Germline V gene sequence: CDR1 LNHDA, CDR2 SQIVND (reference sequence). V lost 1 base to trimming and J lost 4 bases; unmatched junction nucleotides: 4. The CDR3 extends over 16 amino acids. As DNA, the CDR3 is TGTGCCAGTAGTATAGGCCCGGGACAGGGGAATCAGCCCCAGCATTTT. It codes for CASSIGPGQGNQPQHF.

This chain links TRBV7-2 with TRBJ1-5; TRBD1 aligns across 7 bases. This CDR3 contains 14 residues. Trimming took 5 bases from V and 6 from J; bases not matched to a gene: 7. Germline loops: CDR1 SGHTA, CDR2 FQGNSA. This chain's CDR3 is CASSPPGGTQPQHF. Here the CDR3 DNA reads TGTGCCAGCAGCCCGCCAGGGGGGACTCAGCCCCAGCATTTT.

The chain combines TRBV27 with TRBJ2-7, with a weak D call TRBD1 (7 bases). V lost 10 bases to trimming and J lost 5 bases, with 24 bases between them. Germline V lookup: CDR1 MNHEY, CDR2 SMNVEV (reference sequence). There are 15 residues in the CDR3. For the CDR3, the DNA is TGTGCCACCCAGAGAGGAGGGGGCTTCTTGGACGAGCAGTACTTC. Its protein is CATQRGGGFLDEQYF.

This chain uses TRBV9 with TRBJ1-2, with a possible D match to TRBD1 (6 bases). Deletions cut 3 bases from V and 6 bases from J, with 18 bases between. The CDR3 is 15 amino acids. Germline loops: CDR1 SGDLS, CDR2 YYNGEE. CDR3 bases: TGTGCCAGCAGCGCAGAAAACAGGGAGATGGATGGCTACACCTTC. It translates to CASSAENREMDGYTF.

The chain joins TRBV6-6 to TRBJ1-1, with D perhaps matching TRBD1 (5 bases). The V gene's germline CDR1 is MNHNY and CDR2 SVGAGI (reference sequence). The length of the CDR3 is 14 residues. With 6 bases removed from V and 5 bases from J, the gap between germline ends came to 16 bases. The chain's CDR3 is CASRPGQGGTEAFF. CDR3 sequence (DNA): TGTGCCAGCAGACCAGGGCAGGGAGGTACTGAAGCTTTCTTT.